The 13 T cell receptor beta chains below come from one sample, sequenced in a study of beta chain features in type 1 diabetes. Expressed TCRB transcripts were sequenced after all isolated RNA was converted to cDNA. TCRdb's copy holds only in-frame clones and misses some; the assay was immunoSEQ multiplex PCR. The data hold 300,000 to 400,000 clones, with more than 9.5% observed a single time. Sequencing was performed on naive CD4+ T cells from blood. Source of these receptors: a woman younger than 45 in good health.

J is TRBJ2-1 and V is TRBV6-5; D is possibly TRBD2 (6 bases). Trimming pared 6 bases from V and 13 bases from J, leaving 19 bases between. Germline V gives CDR1 MNHEY, CDR2 SVGAGI. The CDR3 consists of 13 residues. The CDR3 here is CASRNLEGSTQFF. In DNA form, the CDR3 reads TGTGCCAGCAGAAACCTGGAGGGGTCTACCCAGTTCTTC.

This chain joins TRBV18 and TRBJ2-1; 7 bases are shared with TRBD2. The CDR3 is 16 amino acids. Losses at the gene ends were 6 bases for V and 6 bases for J; bases not matched to a gene: 14. The V gene's germline CDR1 is KGHSH and CDR2 LQKENI. In DNA, the CDR3 is TGTGCCAGCTCTCCCCGGTTGGCGGGAGTCCTCAATGAGCAGTTCTTC. This codes for CASSPRLAGVLNEQFF.

In its sample, this clone was seen a few times. V usage is TRBV4-2 and J usage is TRBJ2-2, with 8 bases that match TRBD2. With 4 bases clipped from V and 3 bases from J, the junction kept 7 bases outside the gene matches. Germline V gene lookup returns CDR1 LGHNA and CDR2 YNFKEQ. The CDR3 totals 16 residues. The CDR3 DNA reads as TGTGCCAGCAGCCCGTTAGCGGGATCGGACACCGGGGAGCTGTTTTTT. As protein: CASSPLAGSDTGELFF.

This clone has more than one count but fewer than ten. The J gene is TRBJ2-2, the V gene TRBV10-3; TRBD1 is a possible D gene (6 bases). This CDR3 comprises 17 residues. Between the trimmed V and J ends, which lost 4 bases and 0 bases, there was a span of 15 bases. CDR1 is ENHRY and CDR2 is SYGVKD in the germline V gene. The CDR3 spells CAISAETGLSNTGELFF. CDR3 DNA sequence: TGTGCCATCAGTGCGGAGACAGGACTCTCGAACACCGGGGAGCTGTTTTTT.

Only a few counts were recorded for this clone. The J gene is TRBJ2-1, the V gene TRBV6-1; D is perhaps TRBD1 (5 bases). V was cut by 4 bases and J by 1 base, with 11 bases left in between. Germline V CDR1 and CDR2: MNHNS, SASEGT. The CDR3 has 15 amino acids. DNA of the CDR3: TGTGCCAGCAGTGTCCAGGGTGATTCCTACAATGAGCAGTTCTTC. Its protein is CASSVQGDSYNEQFF.

This rearrangement joins TRBV2 to TRBJ1-5, with D uncertain. Deletions cut 3 bases from V and 4 bases from J, with 16 bases between. CDR1 SNHLY and CDR2 FYNNEI come from the germline V gene. The CDR3 runs 16 residues. The CDR3 sequence is CASSDGSRGLNQPQHF. CDR3 DNA sequence: TGTGCCAGCAGTGATGGGTCTCGGGGTCTAAATCAGCCCCAGCATTTT. The whole variable domain, remainder taken from reference TRBV2 and TRBJ1-5, is EPEVTQTPSHQVTQMGQEVILRCVPISNHLYFYWYRQILGQKVEFLVSFYNNEISEKSEIFDDQFSVERPDGSNFTLKIRSTKLEDSAMYFCASSDGSRGLNQPQHFGDGTRLSIL.

This rearrangement joins TRBV19 to TRBJ2-1; D might be TRBD1 (6 bases). The germline V and J ends were trimmed by 1 base and 0 bases, with 7 bases remaining between them. CDR3 length: 15 amino acids. CDR1 is LNHDA, CDR2 SQIVND, per germline (reference sequence). The CDR3 DNA reads as TGTGCCAGTAGTATAGCACAGGGCTCCTACAATGAGCAGTTCTTC. Protein: CASSIAQGSYNEQFF.

The chain is built from TRBV19 and TRBJ2-1; tentatively, D is TRBD2 (6 bases). CDR3 size: 15 residues. V lost 3 bases to trimming and J lost 3 bases, with 12 bases between them. Germline V gene data show CDR1 as LNHDA and CDR2 as SQIVND (reference sequence). CDR3 coding DNA: TGTGCCAGTAGTATTGGTAGCGGCAACTACAATGAGCAGTTCTTC. Amino acids: CASSIGSGNYNEQFF.

The chain uses TRBV5-1 and TRBJ2-1; the match to TRBD1 covers 9 bases. Germline V gene sequence: CDR1 SGHRS, CDR2 YFSETQ. This CDR3 has 15 residues. Trimming removed 5 bases from V and 5 bases from J; junction bases left unmatched: 8. The CDR3: CASRAPGQGDNEQFF. CDR3 DNA: TGCGCCAGCAGGGCCCCGGGACAGGGAGACAATGAGCAGTTCTTC.

The rearrangement joins TRBV6-6 to TRBJ2-1; D is unclear. Germline values: CDR1 MNHNY, CDR2 SVGAGI (reference sequence). Trimming left V 7 bases short and J 6 bases short, with 13 bases between. This CDR3 has 13 residues. The CDR3 bases are TGTGCCAGCACCCTAGACTTTCTCAATGAGCAGTTCTTC. This codes for CASTLDFLNEQFF.

This clone appeared a few times. V gene TRBV2 combines with J gene TRBJ2-2, with 9 bases matching TRBD1. Germline CDR1 is SNHLY and CDR2 is FYNNEI. The CDR3 length is 14 residues. Germline trimming cut 6 bases from V and 4 bases from J; bases unmatched to any gene: 3. Here the CDR3 reads CASRDRGSTGELFF. CDR3 coding DNA: TGTGCCAGCAGGGACAGGGGTTCCACCGGGGAGCTGTTTTTT.

This CDR3 is CASSQDRGSGNEQFF. The CDR3 coding sequence is TGCGCCAGCAGCCAAGACAGGGGCTCCGGCAATGAGCAGTTCTTC. This chain joins TRBV5-1 and TRBJ2-1; 8 positions match TRBD1. V shed 4 bases, J shed 6 bases, and the junction held 9 bases outside the gene matches. This CDR3 contains 15 residues. Germline V gene lookup returns CDR1 SGHRS and CDR2 YFSETQ.

This clone has just a few counts. V and J are TRBV6-6 and TRBJ2-4; D gene ambiguous. V was cut by 2 bases and J by 0 bases, with 5 bases left in between. This CDR3 region has 14 residues. Per germline, CDR1 MNHNY and CDR2 SVGAGI (reference sequence). CDR3 sequence (DNA): TGTGCCAGCAGTTACGAGATAGCCAAAAACATTCAGTACTTC. This gives the protein CASSYEIAKNIQYF.